This T cell receptor beta chain was captured by sequencing in a study of blood T cell repertoires in COVID-19. Background on the study: Material from acute and convalescent COVID-19 was sourced from the United States, Italy and Spain.

Sequencing was performed with immunoSEQ multiplex PCR; in TCRdb, only in-frame clones are kept and a portion is missing. The top ten clones hold 3% of a sample with about 360,000 clones, around nine tenths of them seen once. V lost 2 bases, J lost 7 bases, and 9 bases lay in between. This CDR3 is 14 amino acids long. Germline values: CDR1 MNHEY, CDR2 SVGAGI. The chain joins TRBV6-5 to TRBJ1-6; no clear D. The source of this sequence is a human donor in a cohort sampled during active COVID-19. Sequences were obtained from peripheral blood. CDR3 nucleotide sequence: TGTGCCAGCAGTTACACTCCACTGAATTCACCCCTCCACTTT. As protein: CASSYTPLNSPLHF.